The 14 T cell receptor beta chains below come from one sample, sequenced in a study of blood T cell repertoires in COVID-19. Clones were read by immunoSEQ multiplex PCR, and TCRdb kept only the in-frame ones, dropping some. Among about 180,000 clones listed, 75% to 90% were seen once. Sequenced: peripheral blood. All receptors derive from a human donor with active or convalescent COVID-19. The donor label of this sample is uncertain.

In nucleotides, the CDR3 is TGTGCCAGTAGTGTAACTAGCGGGGGATCAGATACGCAGTATTTT. Translated, it gives CASSVTSGGSDTQYF. The V call is TRBV19, the J call TRBJ2-3, with 11 bases lining up with TRBD2. J was trimmed by 4 bases and V by 5 bases; bases with no gene match: 5. Germline CDR1 and CDR2: LNHDA and SQIVND (reference sequence). The CDR3 contains 15 residues.

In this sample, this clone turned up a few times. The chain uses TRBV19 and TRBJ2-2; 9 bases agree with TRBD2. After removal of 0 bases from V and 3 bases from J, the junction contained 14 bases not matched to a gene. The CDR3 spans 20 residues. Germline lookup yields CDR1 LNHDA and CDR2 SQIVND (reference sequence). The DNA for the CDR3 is TGTGCCAGTAGTATAGAGCGGCTAGCGGGGAGACTCACTTACACCGGGGAGCTGTTTTTT. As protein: CASSIERLAGRLTYTGELFF.

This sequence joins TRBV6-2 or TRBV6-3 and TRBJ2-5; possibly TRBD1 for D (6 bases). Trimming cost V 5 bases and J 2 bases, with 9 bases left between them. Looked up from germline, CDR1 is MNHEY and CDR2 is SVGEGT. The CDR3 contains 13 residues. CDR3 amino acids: CASSPTGQETQYF. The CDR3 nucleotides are TGTGCCAGCAGTCCCACAGGGCAAGAGACCCAGTACTTC.

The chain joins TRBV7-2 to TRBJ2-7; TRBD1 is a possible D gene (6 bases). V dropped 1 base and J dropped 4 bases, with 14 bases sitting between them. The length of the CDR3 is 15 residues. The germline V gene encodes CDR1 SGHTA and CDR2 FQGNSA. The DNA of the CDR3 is TGTGCCAGCAGCTTAGAGGGTTACAGGGTTTACGAGCAGTACTTC. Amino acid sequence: CASSLEGYRVYEQYF.

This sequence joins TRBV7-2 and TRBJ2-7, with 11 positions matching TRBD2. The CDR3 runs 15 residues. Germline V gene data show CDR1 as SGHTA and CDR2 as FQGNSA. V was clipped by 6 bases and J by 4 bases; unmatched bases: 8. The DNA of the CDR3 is TGTGCCAGCAGTTTCAACCTAGCGGGGGGATACGAGCAGTACTTC. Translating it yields CASSFNLAGGYEQYF.

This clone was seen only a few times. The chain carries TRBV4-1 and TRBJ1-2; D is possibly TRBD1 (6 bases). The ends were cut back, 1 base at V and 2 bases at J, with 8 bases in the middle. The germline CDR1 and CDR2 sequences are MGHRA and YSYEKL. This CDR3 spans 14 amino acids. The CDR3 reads CASSQGTENYGYTF. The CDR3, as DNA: TGCGCCAGCAGCCAAGGGACAGAGAACTATGGCTACACCTTC.

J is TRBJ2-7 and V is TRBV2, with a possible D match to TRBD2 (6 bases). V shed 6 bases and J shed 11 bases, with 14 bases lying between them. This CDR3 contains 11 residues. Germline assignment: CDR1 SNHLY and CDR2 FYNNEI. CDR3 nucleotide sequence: TGTGCCAGCAGCCCCCTCGGAGGGGAGTACTTC. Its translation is CASSPLGGEYF.

CDR3 in amino acids: CASSKGGSYEQYF. In DNA, the CDR3 is TGTGCCAGCTCTAAAGGAGGCTCCTACGAGCAGTACTTC. The chain employs TRBV25-1 and TRBJ2-7; D is possibly TRBD2 (5 bases). The germline V gene encodes CDR1 MGHDK and CDR2 SYGVNS. The CDR3 runs 13 residues. Between the trimmed V and J ends, which lost 8 bases and 0 bases, there was a span of 11 bases.

The CDR3 nucleotides are TGTGCCAGCAGCCAAGGGGCAGGGGGCTACGGTGGCTACACCTTC. Translation gives CASSQGAGGYGGYTF. The J gene is TRBJ1-2, the V gene TRBV4-2; 8 bases align to TRBD1. The CDR3 has 15 amino acids. V lost 1 base to trimming and J lost 7 bases; unmatched junction nucleotides: 8. CDR1 and CDR2 (germline): LGHNA, YNFKEQ.

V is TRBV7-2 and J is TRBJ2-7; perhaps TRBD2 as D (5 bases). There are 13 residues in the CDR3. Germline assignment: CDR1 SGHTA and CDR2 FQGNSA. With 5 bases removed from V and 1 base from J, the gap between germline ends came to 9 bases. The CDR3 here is CASSVGLSYEQYF. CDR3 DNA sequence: TGTGCCAGCAGCGTCGGACTTTCCTACGAGCAGTACTTC.

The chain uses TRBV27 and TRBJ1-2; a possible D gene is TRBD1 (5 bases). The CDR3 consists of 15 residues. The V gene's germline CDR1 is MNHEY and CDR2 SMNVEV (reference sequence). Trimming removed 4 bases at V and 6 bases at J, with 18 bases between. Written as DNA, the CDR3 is TGTGCCAGCAGTTCTCCCTCCACAGGTTATGATGGCTACACCTTC. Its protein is CASSSPSTGYDGYTF.

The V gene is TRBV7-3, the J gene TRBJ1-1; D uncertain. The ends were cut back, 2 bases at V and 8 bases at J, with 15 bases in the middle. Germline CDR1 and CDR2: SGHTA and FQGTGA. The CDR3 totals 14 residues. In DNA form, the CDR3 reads TGTGCCAGCAGCTTAGCCCCGGGAGCACTAGAAGCTTTCTTT. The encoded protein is CASSLAPGALEAFF.

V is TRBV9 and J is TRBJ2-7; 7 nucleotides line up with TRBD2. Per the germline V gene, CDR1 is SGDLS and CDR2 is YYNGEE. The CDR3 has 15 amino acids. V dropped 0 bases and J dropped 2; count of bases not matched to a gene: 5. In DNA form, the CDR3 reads TGTGCCAGCAGCGTAGAAAGCGGGGCCCCCTACGAGCAGTACTTC. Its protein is CASSVESGAPYEQYF.

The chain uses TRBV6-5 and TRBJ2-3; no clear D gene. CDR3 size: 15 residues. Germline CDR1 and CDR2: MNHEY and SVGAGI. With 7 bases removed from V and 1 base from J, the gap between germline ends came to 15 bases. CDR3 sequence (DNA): TGTGCCAGCACCGAACTACGAGGCCGCACAGATACGCAGTATTTT. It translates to CASTELRGRTDTQYF.